Here is one TCR beta chain with its context. What it binds is unknown. It may be a read error: a sequence one base away is much more abundant. This sample stems from a study of tumor-infiltrating lymphocytes in primary liver carcinoma. Study background: Surgeons resected the patients' primary liver carcinomas. Overall study findings and caveats: Samples, which were bulk and unsorted, did not allow CD4+ and CD8+ repertoires to be compared. Tumor specimens were characterized by a significantly higher top-250-clone fraction than blood (p = 0.039). Among the pair types, tumor region pairs showed more overlap than tumor-adjacent and tumor-blood pairs.

It was unsorted whole blood that yielded blood RNA, and germline DNA was also extracted. Total RNA (roughly 550 ng) served as template for TCR beta cDNA synthesis primed by a constant-region primer. Libraries of TCR beta came from three nested multiplex PCR rounds with slightly modified ARM-PCR. TCRdb re-derived calls from the multiplex PCR reads in MiXCR, one entry per CDR3 protein. The data contain 300,000 to 400,000 distinct CDR3 sequences, almost 65% of them singletons. Sequenced material: peripheral blood. This TCR was sampled from a man aged 35-49 years with primary liver carcinoma and hepatitis B virus infection.

The CDR3 loop reads CATVPGQACEQYF. CDR3 DNA: TGTGCCACCGTCCCGGGACAGGCCTGCGAGCAGTACTTC. This sequence joins TRBV6-1 and TRBJ2-7, with 8 bases that match TRBD1. CDR3 length: 13 amino acids. Trimming took 10 bases from V and 6 from J; bases not matched to a gene: 11. CDR1 MNHNS and CDR2 SASEGT come from the germline V gene.